Below are 26 T cell receptor beta chains sequenced from a single sample in a study of early T cells in non-severe SARS-CoV-2 infection. TCRdb itself ran the 5' RACE reads through MiXCR, one entry per CDR3 protein. The data hold just under 65,000 distinct CDR3 sequences, with approximately 14% observed a single time. The sample was whole blood. These receptors all come from an adult who was a healthcare worker with PCR-confirmed SARS-CoV-2 infection or an uninfected control (not recorded which).

This clonotype was seen repeatedly, ten times or more. The chain carries TRBV5-6 and TRBJ2-3; TRBD2 matches 8 bases. J gave up 2 bases and V 2 bases, and 4 bases lay outside the gene matches. This CDR3 has 15 amino acids. Looked up from germline, CDR1 is SGHDT and CDR2 is YYEEEE. CDR3 sequence: CASSFAGGLTDTQYF. Here the CDR3 DNA reads TGTGCCAGCAGCTTTGCGGGGGGCCTCACAGATACGCAGTATTTT.

Comment on this clonotype: A read error may explain this, as a much larger clone is one base away. This sequence joins TRBV18 and TRBJ2-7, with 7 bases fitting TRBD1. This CDR3 is 14 amino acids long. The germline gives CDR1 KGHSH, CDR2 LQKENI. CDR3 nucleotide sequence: TGTGTCAGCTCACCCGGGACAGACTCCTACGAGCAGTACTTC. Translating gives CVSSPGTDSYEQYF.

In its sample, this clonotype was seen many times. The V gene is TRBV6-2 or TRBV6-3, the J gene TRBJ2-1; D gene ambiguous. The V and J ends lost 2 bases and 5 bases respectively, with 7 bases between them. This CDR3 is 13 amino acids long. The germline V gene encodes CDR1 MNHEY and CDR2 SVGEGT. CDR3: CASSYTENNEQFF. In DNA form, the CDR3 reads TGTGCCAGCAGTTACACCGAAAACAATGAGCAGTTCTTC.

This clonotype was picked up a small number of times. The chain joins TRBV7-9 to TRBJ1-1, with D uncertain. The CDR3 has 11 residues. The V end was cut by 11 bases, the J end by 3 bases, with 10 bases between. Per germline, CDR1 SEHNR and CDR2 FQNEAQ (reference sequence). CDR3 sequence reads: CALESDTEAFF. The DNA for the CDR3 is TGTGCCCTAGAGTCGGACACTGAAGCTTTCTTT. Drawing the rest from reference TRBV7-9 and TRBJ1-1, the complete variable domain is DTGVSQNPRHKITKRGQNVTFRCDPISEHNRLYWYRQTLGQGPEFLTYFQNEAQLEKSRLLSDRFSAERPKGSFSTLEIQRTEQGDSAMYLCALESDTEAFFGQGTRLTVV.

J is TRBJ2-7 and V is TRBV4-2; a possible D gene is TRBD1 (5 bases). The ends were cut back, 1 base at V and 1 base at J, with 8 bases in the middle. This CDR3 region has 14 residues. Germline lookup yields CDR1 LGHNA and CDR2 YNFKEQ. Here the CDR3 DNA reads TGTGCCAGCAGCCAAGCCGACAGTTCCTACGAGCAGTACTTC. This translates into CASSQADSSYEQYF.

This clonotype was observed many times. This rearrangement joins TRBV18 to TRBJ2-4; no firm D call. V lost 0 bases and J lost 0, with 9 bases in between. The CDR3 spans 16 residues. CDR1 and CDR2 from the germline V gene are KGHSH and LQKENI. DNA for the CDR3: TGTGCCAGCTCACCACCTGGCAACCTAGCCAAAAACATTCAGTACTTC. The encoded protein is CASSPPGNLAKNIQYF.

The chain links TRBV4-3 to TRBJ2-1; D uncertain. The length of the CDR3 is 13 residues. Germline V CDR1 and CDR2: LGHNA, YSLEER. V lost 2 bases and J 3 bases, leaving 5 bases between the germline ends. The CDR3 loop is CASSQNRYNEQFF. CDR3 nucleotides: TGCGCCAGCAGCCAAAACCGCTACAATGAGCAGTTCTTC.

The chain is built from TRBV13 and TRBJ2-3, with 7 bases identical to TRBD1. Looked up from germline, CDR1 is PRHDT and CDR2 is FYEKMQ (reference sequence). The CDR3 extends over 14 amino acids. V shed 5 bases and J 6 bases; nucleotides not matched to a gene: 8. CDR3 coding DNA: TGTGCCAGCAGCCCAGACAGGGATAGCGATACGCAGTATTTT. Its translation is CASSPDRDSDTQYF.

The rearrangement joins TRBV14 to TRBJ2-5; 9 nucleotides match TRBD2. The CDR3 runs 16 residues. The germline V gene has CDR1 SGHDN and CDR2 FVKESK. Trimming removed 1 base from V and 4 bases from J; junction bases left unmatched: 7. CDR3 sequence: CASSQVRGGPGETQYF. The CDR3 coding sequence is TGTGCCAGCAGCCAAGTGCGGGGGGGCCCTGGAGAGACCCAGTACTTC.

This clonotype came up a few times. The rearrangement uses TRBV7-8 and TRBJ2-2; D is unclear. The germline CDR1 and CDR2 sequences are SGHVS and FQNEAQ. V was clipped by 5 bases and J by 2 bases, with 9 bases between them. The CDR3 extends over 14 amino acids. CDR3 nucleotides: TGTGCCAGCAGCCGGAGTTTTAACACCGGGGAGCTGTTTTTT. It specifies CASSRSFNTGELFF.

This clonotype was recorded a few times. The chain carries TRBV27 and TRBJ1-2, with 7 bases matching TRBD1. Germline V gene lookup returns CDR1 MNHEY and CDR2 SMNVEV (reference sequence). The CDR3 runs to 14 residues. V shed 2 bases and J 4 bases; nucleotides not matched to a gene: 4. The CDR3 sequence is CASSLSWDSYGYTF. DNA for the CDR3: TGTGCCAGCAGTTTAAGTTGGGACAGCTATGGCTACACCTTC.

J is TRBJ1-4 and V is TRBV27, with D possibly being TRBD1 (6 bases). CDR3 length: 15 residues. V gave up 10 bases and J gave up 2 bases, with 17 bases separating them. Germline V lookup: CDR1 MNHEY, CDR2 SMNVEV (reference sequence). CDR3 sequence (DNA): TGTGCCAATCGACAGGCCCTCGCCACTAATGAAAAACTGTTTTTT. Translated: CANRQALATNEKLFF.

This clonotype has ten or more counts. The rearrangement joins TRBV4-3 to TRBJ1-2; D not certain. Trimming took 0 bases from V and 7 from J, leaving 15 bases between them. The CDR3 contains 15 residues. The germline gives CDR1 LGHNA, CDR2 YSLEER. CDR3 sequence reads: CASSQDAGSGLGYTF. CDR3 sequence (DNA): TGCGCCAGCAGCCAAGATGCGGGGTCCGGACTTGGCTACACCTTC.

This clonotype has a count of ten or more. The chain couples TRBV11-3 to TRBJ2-2; 14 bases align to TRBD2. The J segment lost 1 base and the V segment lost 8 bases, leaving 6 bases of the junction unmatched. This CDR3 contains 17 residues. CDR1 is SGHNT, CDR2 YENEEA, per germline. The CDR3 region is CASREGLAGVNTGELFF. In nucleotides, the CDR3 is TGTGCCAGCCGCGAGGGACTAGCGGGGGTGAACACCGGGGAGCTGTTTTTT.

This clonotype was counted many times. V and J are TRBV6-2 or TRBV6-3 and TRBJ1-1; possibly TRBD1 for D (6 bases). The germline V and J ends were trimmed by 10 bases and 1 base, with 13 bases remaining between them. The CDR3 is made up of 13 amino acids. CDR1 is MNHEY, CDR2 SVGEGT, per germline. The DNA of the CDR3 is TGTGCCATTCTACGCAGGGGGAACACTGAAGCTTTCTTT. Translation: CAILRRGNTEAFF.

The chain joins TRBV18 to TRBJ2-7; tentative D call: TRBD1 (6 bases). Trimming removed 2 bases at V and 2 bases at J, with 13 bases between. This CDR3 has 15 residues. The germline V gene encodes CDR1 KGHSH and CDR2 LQKENI. In DNA form, the CDR3 reads TGTGCCAGCTCACCAGTCGGGACATCTACCTACGAGCAGTACTTC. The encoded protein is CASSPVGTSTYEQYF.

In this sample, this clonotype turned up many times. V gene TRBV3-1 combines with J gene TRBJ1-1; 7 bases match TRBD1. The CDR3 totals 14 residues. V shed 2 bases and J 3 bases; nucleotides not matched to a gene: 3. The germline V gene encodes CDR1 LGHDT and CDR2 YNNKEL (reference sequence). CDR3 DNA sequence: TGTGCCAGCAGCCAAAACAGGGGCCACACTGAAGCTTTCTTT. It specifies CASSQNRGHTEAFF.

This clonotype was counted a few times. This chain joins TRBV7-9 and TRBJ2-2; TRBD2 matches 7 bases. The V segment lost 2 bases and the J segment 4 bases; nucleotides outside the gene matches: 7. The length of the CDR3 is 16 residues. Germline CDR1 reads SEHNR; CDR2 reads FQNEAQ (reference sequence). The CDR3 reads CASSLRGGGVTGELFF. The CDR3 DNA follows: TGTGCCAGCAGCTTAAGAGGCGGGGGAGTCACCGGGGAGCTGTTTTTT.

V and J are TRBV7-9 and TRBJ1-1; a weak D match, TRBD1 (5 bases). Between the trimmed V and J ends, which lost 3 bases and 0 bases, there was a span of 11 bases. Germline assignment: CDR1 SEHNR and CDR2 FQNEAQ (reference sequence). The CDR3 spans 15 residues. CDR3 amino acids: CASSLETDMNTEAFF. The CDR3 bases are TGTGCCAGCAGCTTGGAGACAGACATGAACACTGAAGCTTTCTTT. Drawing the rest from reference TRBV7-9 and TRBJ1-1, the complete variable domain is DTGVSQNPRHKITKRGQNVTFRCDPISEHNRLYWYRQTLGQGPEFLTYFQNEAQLEKSRLLSDRFSAERPKGSFSTLEIQRTEQGDSAMYLCASSLETDMNTEAFFGQGTRLTVV.

This clonotype was counted a few times. The DNA for the CDR3 is TGTGCCAGCAGTGAACCTTGGCCGGGTCAGGCCCCATTTAATGAAAAACTGTTTTTT. It encodes CASSEPWPGQAPFNEKLFF. V and J are TRBV25-1 and TRBJ1-4, with D unclear. Trimming cost V 2 bases and J 4 bases, with 23 bases left between them. CDR1 and CDR2 (germline): MGHDK, SYGVNS. The CDR3 is 19 residues long.

This clonotype was observed a few times. V and J are TRBV9 and TRBJ2-7; D call uncertain. The CDR3 length is 14 residues. The ends were cut back, 0 bases at V and 3 bases at J, with 10 bases in the middle. Germline CDR1 SGDLS, CDR2 YYNGEE. In DNA, the CDR3 is TGTGCCAGCAGCGTAGCTGACTCAGACTACGAGCAGTACTTC. It is translated as CASSVADSDYEQYF.

This clonotype has a handful of counts. The chain combines TRBV18 with TRBJ1-1; a weak D match, TRBD1 (6 bases). Germline values: CDR1 KGHSH, CDR2 LQKENI. CDR3 length: 13 amino acids. The ends were cut back, 5 bases at V and 5 bases at J, with 12 bases in the middle. The CDR3 region is CASSETGNTEAFF. Written as DNA, the CDR3 is TGTGCCAGCTCAGAAACAGGGAATACTGAAGCTTTCTTT.

This rearrangement joins TRBV18 to TRBJ2-1; either TRBD1 or TRBD2 may supply D (5 bases each). From germline, CDR1 is KGHSH and CDR2 LQKENI. The CDR3 is made up of 12 amino acids. Between the trimmed V and J ends, which lost 3 bases and 8 bases, there was a span of 8 bases. The CDR3 coding sequence is TGTGCCAGCTCACCTGAGGGGTATGAGCAGTTCTTC. It encodes CASSPEGYEQFF.

This clonotype is a singleton in its sample. The genes are TRBV13 and TRBJ2-3; D gene ambiguous. The CDR3 is 13 amino acids. Deletions cut 2 bases from V and 1 base from J, with 4 bases between. Per germline, CDR1 PRHDT and CDR2 FYEKMQ (reference sequence). The CDR3 DNA sequence: TGTGCCAGCAGCTTAACAGGCACAGATACGCAGTATTTT. This gives the protein CASSLTGTDTQYF. Filled out from reference TRBV13 and TRBJ2-3, the complete variable domain reads AAGVIQSPRHLIKEKRETATLKCYPIPRHDTVYWYQQGPGQDPQFLISFYEKMQSDKGSIPDRFSAQQFSDYHSELNMSSLELGDSALYFCASSLTGTDTQYFGPGTRLTVL.

The CDR3 sequence is CASSSDRGGTEAFF. In DNA, the CDR3 is TGTGCCAGCAGCTCAGACAGGGGCGGCACTGAAGCTTTCTTT. The chain carries TRBV7-2 and TRBJ1-1, with 8 bases matching TRBD1. The CDR3 runs 14 residues. J lost 4 bases, V lost 4 bases, and 5 bases had no gene match. From germline, CDR1 is SGHTA and CDR2 FQGNSA.

This clonotype has a handful of counts. V gene TRBV29-1 combines with J gene TRBJ2-6, with D perhaps matching TRBD2 (5 bases). V dropped 4 bases and J dropped 4 bases, with 11 bases sitting between them. The germline CDR1 and CDR2 sequences are SQVTM and ANQGSEA. CDR3 length: 14 residues. CDR3 sequence (DNA): TGCAGCGTTGTAGGAGGAACAGGGGCCAACGTCCTGACTTTC. Protein product: CSVVGGTGANVLTF. Full variable domain (outside the CDR3, taken from reference TRBV29-1 and TRBJ2-6): SAVISQKPSRDICQRGTSLTIQCQVDSQVTMMFWYRQQPGQSLTLIATANQGSEATYESGFVIDKFPISRPNLTFSTLTVSNMSPEDSSIYLCSVVGGTGANVLTFGAGSRLTVL.